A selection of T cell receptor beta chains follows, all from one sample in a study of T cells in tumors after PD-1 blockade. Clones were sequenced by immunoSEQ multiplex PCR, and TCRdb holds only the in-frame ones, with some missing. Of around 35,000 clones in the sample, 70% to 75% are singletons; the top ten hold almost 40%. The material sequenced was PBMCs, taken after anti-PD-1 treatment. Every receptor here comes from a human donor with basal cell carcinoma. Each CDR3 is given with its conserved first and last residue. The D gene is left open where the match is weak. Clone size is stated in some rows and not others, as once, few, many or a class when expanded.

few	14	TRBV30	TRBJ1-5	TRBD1	CAWSTGGAGQPQHF	TGTGCCTGGAGTACAGGGGGCGCGGGTCAGCCCCAGCATTTT
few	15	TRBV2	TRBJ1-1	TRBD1	CASNPNGQGSGEAFF	TGTGCCAGCAACCCGAATGGACAGGGATCGGGTGAGGCTTTCTTT
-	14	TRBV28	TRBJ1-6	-	CASRGIPQNSPLHF	TGTGCCAGCAGGGGGATTCCACAGAATTCACCCCTCCACTTT
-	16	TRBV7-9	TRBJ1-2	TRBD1	CASSHRQGPSTYGYTF	TGTGCCAGCAGCCACCGACAGGGGCCGAGCACTTATGGCTACACCTTC
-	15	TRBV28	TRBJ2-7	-	CASSLSVLILYEQYF	TGTGCCAGCAGTTTATCAGTACTAATCCTCTACGAGCAGTACTTC
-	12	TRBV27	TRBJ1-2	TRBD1	CASSDRGYGYTF	TGTGCCAGCAGCGACAGGGGATATGGCTACACCTTC
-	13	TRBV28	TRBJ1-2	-	CASSSGTDYGYTF	TGTGCCAGCAGTTCAGGGACCGACTATGGCTACACCTTC
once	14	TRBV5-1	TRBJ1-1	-	CASSPGRLNTEAFF	TGCGCCAGCAGCCCGGGACGGCTGAACACTGAAGCTTTCTTT
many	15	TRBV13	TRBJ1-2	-	CASSLVGGANYGYTF	TGTGCCAGCAGCTTAGTGGGGGGCGCTAACTATGGCTACACCTTC
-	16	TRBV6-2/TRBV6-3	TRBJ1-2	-	CASSYGSAGRNYGYTF	TGTGCCAGCAGTTACGGCTCAGCGGGCCGGAACTATGGCTACACCTTC
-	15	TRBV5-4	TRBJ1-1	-	CASSPQAIRNTEAFF	TGTGCCAGCAGCCCACAGGCGATTAGGAACACTGAAGCTTTCTTT
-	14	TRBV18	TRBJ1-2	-	CASSPSAANYGYTF	TGTGCCAGCTCACCATCAGCAGCTAACTATGGCTACACCTTC
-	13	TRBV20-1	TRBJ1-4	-	CSASEGINEKLFF	TGCAGTGCTAGTGAAGGGATTAATGAAAAACTGTTTTTT
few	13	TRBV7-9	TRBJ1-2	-	CASSTDSDYGYTF	TGTGCCAGCAGCACGGACAGCGACTATGGCTACACCTTC
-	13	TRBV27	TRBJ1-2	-	CASSLKQGDGYTF	TGTGCCAGCAGTTTAAAACAGGGAGATGGCTACACCTTC
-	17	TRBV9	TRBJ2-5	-	CASSVGMWQGSQETQYF	TGTGCCAGCAGCGTAGGAATGTGGCAGGGGAGTCAAGAGACCCAGTACTTC
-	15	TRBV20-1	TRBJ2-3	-	CSASGQTDNTDTQYF	TGCAGTGCTAGTGGCCAGACCGATAATACAGATACGCAGTATTTT
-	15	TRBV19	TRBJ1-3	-	CASSKGWSSGNTIYF	TGTGCCAGTAGTAAAGGATGGTCGAGTGGAAACACCATATATTTT
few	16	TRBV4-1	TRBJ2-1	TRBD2	CASSRGGLVLNNEQFF	TGCGCCAGCAGCCGGGGAGGACTAGTTCTAAACAATGAGCAGTTCTTC
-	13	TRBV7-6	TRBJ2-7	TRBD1	CASSFGTVSEQYF	TGTGCCAGCAGCTTCGGGACAGTGAGCGAGCAGTACTTC
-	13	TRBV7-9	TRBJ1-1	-	CASSLGAEAEAFF	TGTGCCAGCAGCTTAGGAGCCGAGGCTGAAGCTTTCTTT
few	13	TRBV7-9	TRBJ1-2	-	CASSRAGTDGYTF	TGTGCCAGCAGTCGGGCGGGGACTGATGGCTACACCTTC
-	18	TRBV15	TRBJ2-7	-	CATSREARARDSFREQYF	TGTGCCACCAGCAGAGAAGCTCGTGCAAGGGATTCTTTTCGCGAGCAGTACTTC
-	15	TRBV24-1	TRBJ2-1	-	CATEEGRTLYNEQFF	TGTGCCACCGAAGAGGGTCGGACCTTGTACAATGAGCAGTTCTTC
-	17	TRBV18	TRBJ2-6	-	CASSPVPFSSGANVLTF	TGTGCCAGCTCACCTGTCCCCTTTAGCTCTGGGGCCAACGTCCTGACTTTC
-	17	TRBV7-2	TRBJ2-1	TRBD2	CASSPKRFSGPNNEQFF	TGTGCCAGCAGCCCCAAGAGGTTTAGCGGGCCTAACAATGAGCAGTTCTTC
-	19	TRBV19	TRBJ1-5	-	CASTSGAQVALNSNQPQHF	TGTGCCAGTACCTCCGGGGCCCAAGTGGCGCTTAATAGCAATCAGCCCCAGCATTTT
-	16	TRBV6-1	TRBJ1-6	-	CASSEWSGAYNSPLHF	TGTGCCAGCAGTGAATGGTCAGGTGCCTATAATTCACCCCTCCACTTT
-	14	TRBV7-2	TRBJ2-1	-	CASSSGTPRGEQFF	TGTGCCAGCAGCTCCGGCACGCCTAGGGGTGAGCAGTTCTTC
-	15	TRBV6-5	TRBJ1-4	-	CASSTRRGTNEKLFF	TGTGCCAGCAGTACCCGGAGGGGAACTAATGAAAAACTGTTTTTT
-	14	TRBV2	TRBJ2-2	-	CASSDGQSTGELFF	TGTGCCAGCAGTGATGGCCAAAGCACCGGGGAGCTGTTTTTT
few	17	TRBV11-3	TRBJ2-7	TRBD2	CASSLGFSLAEGYEQYF	TGTGCCAGCAGCTTAGGCTTCTCACTAGCGGAGGGATACGAGCAGTACTTC
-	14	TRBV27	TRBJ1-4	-	CASSLERTAEKLFF	TGTGCCAGCAGTTTAGAAAGGACAGCCGAAAAACTGTTTTTT
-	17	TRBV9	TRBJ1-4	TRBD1	CASSAGTGGAANLKLFF	TGTGCCAGCAGCGCCGGGACAGGGGGCGCGGCTAACTTAAAACTGTTTTTT
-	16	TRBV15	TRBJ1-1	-	CATSRDLTGTNTEAFF	TGTGCCACCAGCAGAGATCTGACAGGCACGAACACTGAAGCTTTCTTT
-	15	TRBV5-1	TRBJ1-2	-	CASSLGQAENYGYTF	TGCGCCAGCAGCTTGGGGCAGGCCGAGAACTATGGCTACACCTTC
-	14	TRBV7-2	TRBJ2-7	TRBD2	CASSLTSGGHEQYF	TGTGCCAGCAGCTTGACTAGCGGGGGTCACGAGCAGTACTTC
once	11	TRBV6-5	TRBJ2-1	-	CASGKDNEQFF	TGTGCCAGCGGGAAGGACAATGAGCAGTTCTTC
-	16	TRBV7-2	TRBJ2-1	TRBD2	CASSFKVSGGAGEQFF	TGTGCCAGCAGCTTTAAAGTCAGCGGGGGGGCCGGTGAGCAGTTCTTC
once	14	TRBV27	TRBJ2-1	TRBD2	CASSPTSVYNEQFF	TGTGCCAGCAGTCCCACTAGCGTCTACAATGAGCAGTTCTTC
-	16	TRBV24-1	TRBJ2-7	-	CATSDPTSGRSYEQYF	TGTGCCACCAGTGACCCCACCAGTGGGAGGTCCTACGAGCAGTACTTC
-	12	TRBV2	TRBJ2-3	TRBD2	CASSRGGDTQYF	TGTGCCAGCAGTCGGGGGGGAGATACGCAGTATTTT
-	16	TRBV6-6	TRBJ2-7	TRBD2	CASSPPASGGTYEQYF	TGTGCCAGCAGCCCCCCGGCTAGCGGGGGGACCTACGAGCAGTACTTC
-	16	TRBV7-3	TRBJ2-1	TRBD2	CASSSRLAGGGNEQFF	TGTGCCAGCAGCTCTCGACTAGCGGGAGGGGGGAATGAGCAGTTCTTC
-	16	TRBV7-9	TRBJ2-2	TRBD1	CASSLGTQGWTGELFF	TGTGCCAGCAGCTTAGGAACACAGGGGTGGACCGGGGAGCTGTTTTTT
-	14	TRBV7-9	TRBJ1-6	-	CASSSIAGSSPLHF	TGTGCCAGCAGCTCCATAGCGGGGAGTTCACCCCTCCACTTT